Below, 31 T cell receptor beta chains from the same sample are listed, as sequenced in a study of shared clonotypes between healthy human individuals. Produced via immunoSEQ multiplex PCR; TCRdb's table is partial and in-frame only. This table has over a million clones, approximately 98% appearing once. Sequenced material: naive CD4+ T cells sorted from blood. Subset reported: CD45RA+ positively selected. These receptor sequences come from a man aged 25-45 years in good health.

V is TRBV5-5 and J is TRBJ1-2; 7 bases fit TRBD1. Germline-derived CDR1 and CDR2 are SGHKS and YYEKEE (reference sequence). The CDR3 runs to 13 residues. The V segment lost 3 bases and the J segment 9 bases; nucleotides outside the gene matches: 8. The CDR3 nucleotides are TGTGCCAGCAGCTCCGGACAGGCCCTTAGCTACACCTTC. It translates to CASSSGQALSYTF.

V is TRBV5-1 and J is TRBJ2-3, with 11 bases matching TRBD2. The CDR3 has 19 amino acids. V was clipped by 7 bases and J by 6 bases; unmatched bases: 22. Germline values: CDR1 SGHRS, CDR2 YFSETQ. The CDR3 DNA sequence: TGCGCCAGCGCTCTTACAGGATTTCAAACTAGCGGGGGCCCGGATACGCAGTATTTT. This gives the protein CASALTGFQTSGGPDTQYF.

The V and J genes are TRBV6-1 and TRBJ2-3; D gene ambiguous. The CDR3 totals 15 residues. Germline CDR1 MNHNS, CDR2 SASEGT. The V end was cut by 6 bases, the J end by 0 bases, with 13 bases between. This CDR3 reads CASSPLALSTDTQYF. CDR3 nucleotide sequence: TGTGCCAGCAGCCCGCTGGCTCTGAGCACAGATACGCAGTATTTT.

The chain carries TRBV6-1 and TRBJ2-7; 7 nucleotides align to TRBD2. Germline V gives CDR1 MNHNS, CDR2 SASEGT. The CDR3 runs 14 residues. V gave up 7 bases and J gave up 3 bases; unmatched junction bases: 9. CDR3 in DNA: TGTGCCAGCAACCCCGGGACTACCATCTACGAGCAGTACTTC. Its translation: CASNPGTTIYEQYF.

V usage is TRBV6-1 and J usage is TRBJ2-5, with D perhaps matching TRBD1 (6 bases). This CDR3 has 14 amino acids. The V end lost 8 bases, the J end lost 7 bases, and 20 bases lay between the germline ends. Germline lookup yields CDR1 MNHNS and CDR2 SASEGT. The CDR3 here is CASGPKGGMGTQYF. The CDR3 DNA reads TGTGCCAGCGGACCGAAAGGGGGAATGGGGACCCAGTACTTC.

The gene calls are TRBV6-6 and TRBJ2-1, with 8 bases identical to TRBD2. Trimming removed 5 bases from V and 8 bases from J; junction bases left unmatched: 14. Germline values: CDR1 MNHNY, CDR2 SVGAGI (reference sequence). The CDR3 runs to 16 residues. CDR3: CASSPPGPGGSDEQFF. The DNA of the CDR3 is TGTGCCAGCAGTCCCCCCGGCCCGGGAGGGAGCGATGAGCAGTTCTTC.

The V call is TRBV5-4, the J call TRBJ2-7; no reliable D call. CDR1 and CDR2 (germline): SGHNT, YYREEE (reference sequence). The CDR3 length is 14 residues. Trimming removed 1 base at V and 6 bases at J, with 14 bases between. The CDR3 sequence is CASSLKGPRIEQYF. As DNA, the CDR3 is TGTGCCAGCAGCTTGAAAGGACCCCGAATCGAGCAGTACTTC.

This clone was observed once. CDR3 residues: CASRTSSKETQYF. The CDR3 region has the DNA TGTGCCAGTAGGACATCCTCTAAAGAGACCCAGTACTTC. The V and J genes are TRBV19 and TRBJ2-5; D not certain. Germline V gene sequence: CDR1 LNHDA, CDR2 SQIVND (reference sequence). V shed 6 bases and J shed 3 bases, with 11 bases lying between them. The CDR3 contains 13 residues.

This chain connects TRBV5-1 to TRBJ2-7; 10 bases are shared with TRBD2. This CDR3 is built from 16 residues. Germline V CDR1 and CDR2: SGHRS, YFSETQ. V was pared by 4 bases and J by 1 base, with 8 bases of the junction left unmatched. This CDR3 is CASSTSSGSSSYEQYF. The CDR3 DNA sequence: TGCGCCAGCAGCACATCTAGCGGGAGTTCTTCCTACGAGCAGTACTTC.

This rearrangement joins TRBV5-1 to TRBJ1-4, with D tentatively TRBD1 (6 bases). The germline gives CDR1 SGHRS, CDR2 YFSETQ. V dropped 3 bases and J dropped 8 bases, with 20 bases sitting between them. The CDR3 is 16 amino acids. The CDR3 DNA follows: TGCGCCAGCAGCTCAGGAACAGGGAATCGAATAGAAAAACTGTTTTTT. This codes for CASSSGTGNRIEKLFF.

The chain couples TRBV2 to TRBJ2-7; 9 bases are shared with TRBD2. Per germline, CDR1 SNHLY and CDR2 FYNNEI. This CDR3 spans 16 amino acids. The V and J ends lost 2 bases and 3 bases, in that order; junction bases with no gene match: 8. This CDR3 reads CASSEIGLANNYEQYF. The CDR3 DNA is TGTGCCAGCAGTGAAATCGGACTAGCGAATAACTACGAGCAGTACTTC.

The gene calls are TRBV27 and TRBJ2-7; TRBD2 aligns across 13 bases. This CDR3 spans 20 amino acids. Unmatched junction bases numbered 16, after V lost 5 bases and J lost 0 bases. Germline-derived CDR1 and CDR2 are MNHEY and SMNVEV (reference sequence). CDR3 in amino acids: CASSPVGGRGTSGTSYEQYF. Here the CDR3 DNA reads TGTGCCAGCAGTCCCGTGGGGGGACGGGGGACTAGCGGGACCTCCTACGAGCAGTACTTC.

The chain couples TRBV5-1 to TRBJ1-1, with D possibly TRBD1 on 6 matching bases. The CDR3 contains 14 residues. Germline V gene sequence: CDR1 SGHRS, CDR2 YFSETQ. V was clipped by 4 bases and J by 1 base, with 11 bases between them. The CDR3 loop reads CASSVVGQNTEAFF. The CDR3 DNA is TGCGCCAGCAGCGTCGTGGGACAGAACACTGAAGCTTTCTTT.

The J gene is TRBJ2-5, the V gene TRBV18; 9 bases match TRBD2. Germline CDR1 reads KGHSH; CDR2 reads LQKENI. V shed 6 bases, J shed 2 bases, and the junction held 10 bases outside the gene matches. The CDR3 is 16 residues long. The DNA of the CDR3 is TGTGCCAGCTCCCTCACCCGGCTAGCGGGACAAGAGACCCAGTACTTC. Its translation: CASSLTRLAGQETQYF.

The V and J genes are TRBV6-1 and TRBJ1-2, with unresolved D. The V gene lost 1 base and the J gene lost 5 bases, with 17 bases spanning the gap. This CDR3 has 16 residues. The germline V gene encodes CDR1 MNHNS and CDR2 SASEGT. Here the CDR3 DNA reads TGTGCCAGCAGTGAAGACCCCATATCAGGACGGTATGGCTACACCTTC. Translation: CASSEDPISGRYGYTF.

CDR3 region: CASSSGLLPASYEQYF. The CDR3 region has the DNA TGCGCCAGCAGCTCCGGACTCCTGCCAGCCTCCTACGAGCAGTACTTC. The chain recombines TRBV5-1 with TRBJ2-7; a possible D gene is TRBD2 (5 bases). Germline V gives CDR1 SGHRS, CDR2 YFSETQ. The length of the CDR3 is 16 residues. With 3 bases removed from V and 0 bases from J, the gap between germline ends came to 16 bases.

This chain links TRBV5-1 with TRBJ1-4; 7 bases are a match to TRBD1. The J segment lost 1 base and the V segment lost 0 bases, leaving 3 bases of the junction unmatched. CDR3 length: 16 amino acids. The germline CDR1 and CDR2 sequences are SGHRS and YFSETQ. The CDR3 sequence: CASSLGQGGTNEKLFF. In DNA form, the CDR3 reads TGCGCCAGCAGCTTGGGGCAGGGGGGAACTAATGAAAAACTGTTTTTT.

This clone has only one observation. The rearrangement uses TRBV2 and TRBJ1-4; possibly TRBD1 for D (6 bases). This CDR3 region has 15 residues. Germline CDR1 SNHLY, CDR2 FYNNEI. Trimming cost V 6 bases and J 7 bases, with 18 bases left between them. CDR3 sequence: CASSGRGGRVEKLFF. The DNA for the CDR3 is TGTGCCAGCAGCGGAAGAGGGGGTCGGGTTGAAAAACTGTTTTTT.

The CDR3 spells CASSLYTNTEAFF. The CDR3 DNA reads as TGTGCCAGCAGCTTGTACACCAACACTGAAGCTTTCTTT. This rearrangement joins TRBV5-6 to TRBJ1-1; D not certain. The CDR3 extends over 13 amino acids. Germline-derived CDR1 and CDR2 are SGHDT and YYEEEE. V was shortened by 1 base and J by 2 bases, with 6 bases between the two germline ends.

The chain uses TRBV18 and TRBJ2-7; D is ambiguous. Germline V gene data show CDR1 as KGHSH and CDR2 as LQKENI. This CDR3 is 13 amino acids long. Trimming took 6 bases from V and 2 from J, leaving 11 bases between them. As DNA, the CDR3 is TGTGCCAGCTCTCCCTTATTGCCCTACGAGCAGTACTTC. It encodes CASSPLLPYEQYF.

The chain combines TRBV7-9 with TRBJ1-5; D may be TRBD1 (5 bases). CDR1 is SEHNR and CDR2 is FQNEAQ in the germline V gene (reference sequence). V was shortened by 5 bases and J by 0 bases, with 11 bases between the two germline ends. CDR3 length: 15 residues. The CDR3 loop is CASSPLTVSNQPQHF. DNA of the CDR3: TGTGCCAGCAGCCCCTTGACAGTTAGCAATCAGCCCCAGCATTTT.

This clone is a singleton in its sample. The chain is built from TRBV6-1 and TRBJ2-1; 9 bases align to TRBD1. The CDR3 runs to 19 residues. V was pared by 5 bases and J by 0 bases, with 14 bases of the junction left unmatched. Germline CDR1 and CDR2: MNHNS and SASEGT. CDR3 DNA sequence: TGTGCCAGCAGTCAAGTCCCGGGACAGGGAAAAAGCTCCTACAATGAGCAGTTCTTC. This encodes CASSQVPGQGKSSYNEQFF.

CDR3 in amino acids: CASSRPGTADYGYTF. The CDR3 DNA follows: TGTGCCAGCTCACGACCCGGGACGGCCGACTATGGCTACACCTTC. J is TRBJ1-2 and V is TRBV18; D may be TRBD1 (5 bases). With 4 bases removed from V and 3 bases from J, the gap between germline ends came to 15 bases. Germline CDR1 KGHSH, CDR2 LQKENI. This CDR3 is built from 15 residues.

J is TRBJ2-7 and V is TRBV21-1; the DNA was not compared with TRBD2, the D call given in the table. TRBV21-1 is given as a pseudogene. The CDR3 length is 16 residues. As DNA, the CDR3 is TGTGCCAGCAGCAAAGATTCAGAAGCGGGAGCCTACGAGCAGTACTTC. Translated: CASSKDSEAGAYEQYF.

The V and J genes are TRBV6-1 and TRBJ2-2, with a tentative D call TRBD1 (5 bases). The CDR3 spans 15 residues. CDR1 and CDR2 (germline): MNHNS, SASEGT. V lost 8 bases to trimming and J lost 1 base, with 14 bases between them. The CDR3 nucleotides are TGTGCCAGCGGGTTCGGACATAGGAACACCGGGGAGCTGTTTTTT. Translation gives CASGFGHRNTGELFF.

As to this clone: Other DNA sequences in the same sample also yield this CDR3. The chain links TRBV7-9 to TRBJ2-5; 9 bases match TRBD1. V was pared by 1 base and J by 3 bases, with 3 bases of the junction left unmatched. Germline CDR1 reads SEHNR; CDR2 reads FQNEAQ (reference sequence). CDR3 length equals 15 residues. For the CDR3, the DNA is TGTGCCAGCAGCTTAGGTGGGACAGGGAAAGAGACCCAGTACTTC. Translating it yields CASSLGGTGKETQYF.

The rearrangement joins TRBV7-2 to TRBJ1-1; D is possibly TRBD1 (5 bases). The V gene's germline CDR1 is SGHTA and CDR2 FQGNSA. Between the trimmed V and J ends, which lost 3 bases and 4 bases, there was a span of 12 bases. The CDR3 has 14 amino acids. The CDR3 region is CASSFTVGPTEAFF. The CDR3 DNA follows: TGTGCCAGCAGCTTCACGGTGGGGCCCACTGAAGCTTTCTTT. Combining the CDR3 with reference TRBV7-2 and TRBJ1-1 gives the whole variable domain GAGVSQSPSNKVTEKGKDVELRCDPISGHTALYWYRQSLGQGLEFLIYFQGNSAPDKSGLPSDRFSAERTGGSVSTLTIQRTQQEDSAVYLCASSFTVGPTEAFFGQGTRLTVV.

J is TRBJ2-1 and V is TRBV11-2; D unclear. The CDR3 contains 15 residues. CDR1 is SGHAT and CDR2 is FQNNGV in the germline V gene. V lost 3 bases and J 2 bases, leaving 11 bases between the germline ends. The chain's CDR3 is CASSLSPLTYNEQFF. CDR3 coding DNA: TGTGCCAGCAGCTTGAGTCCTTTAACCTACAATGAGCAGTTCTTC.

The rearrangement uses TRBV11-2 and TRBJ2-7, with no clear D. CDR1 is SGHAT and CDR2 is FQNNGV in the germline V gene. The CDR3 length is 14 residues. Trimming shortened V by 0 bases and J by 0 bases, and 6 bases separated the two germline ends. Here the CDR3 reads CASSLERTSYEQYF. CDR3 DNA: TGTGCCAGCAGCTTAGAACGGACCTCCTACGAGCAGTACTTC.

This chain links TRBV7-2 with TRBJ2-4, with 8 positions matching TRBD1. J was trimmed by 4 bases and V by 0 bases; bases with no gene match: 5. Germline V gives CDR1 SGHTA, CDR2 FQGNSA. The CDR3 loop spans 16 amino acids. The CDR3 reads CASSLAGQGAKNIQYF. The CDR3 coding sequence is TGTGCCAGCAGCTTAGCCGGGCAGGGGGCGAAAAACATTCAGTACTTC.

This chain connects TRBV5-1 to TRBJ2-7, with 7 bases aligning to TRBD1. The CDR3 totals 16 residues. Germline V CDR1 and CDR2: SGHRS, YFSETQ. Trimming took 0 bases from V and 3 from J; bases not matched to a gene: 9. As DNA, the CDR3 is TGCGCCAGCAGCTTGGAGCAGGACAGGCGTCTCTACGAGCAGTACTTC. The encoded protein is CASSLEQDRRLYEQYF.